The source of this T cell receptor beta chain is a study of T cell responses to AZD1222 COVID-19 vaccine. Sequencing was performed with immunoSEQ multiplex PCR; in TCRdb, only in-frame clones are kept and a portion is missing. The sample lists around 120,000 clones, 80% to 90% occurring once. The length of the CDR3 is 15 residues. Germline V gives CDR1 MDHEN, CDR2 SYDVKM. Trimming cost V 6 bases and J 3 bases; bases outside gene matches: 7. This clonotype was obtained from an adult in good health. The input for sequencing was peripheral blood, taken on day 0 of AZD1222 vaccination. V is TRBV28 and J is TRBJ1-5; 8 bases match TRBD1. CDR3 sequence: CASRHRTGNNQPQHF. CDR3 DNA sequence: TGTGCCAGCAGACATCGGACAGGGAACAATCAGCCCCAGCATTTT.